The 32 T cell receptor beta chains below come from one sample, sequenced in a study of Graves' ophthalmopathy and Graves' hyperthyroidism. Beta-chain TCR CDR3 regions were amplified from RNA transcripts. Amplification began with first-round RT-PCR using HTBI primers, then second-round multiplex PCR was performed. TCRdb re-called the multiplex PCR reads through MiXCR, storing one row per CDR3 protein. The data contain 150,000 to 200,000 distinct CDR3 sequences, 39% of them seen just once; the ten biggest clones take up less than 9.5%. Specimen: peripheral blood. These TCRs come from a young man with Graves' ophthalmopathy.

This sequence joins TRBV7-8 and TRBJ2-5, with 7 bases fitting TRBD1. J lost 2 bases, V lost 5 bases, and 11 bases had no gene match. This CDR3 region has 16 residues. The V gene's germline CDR1 is SGHVS and CDR2 FQNEAQ. CDR3 protein: CASSPTKPGQQETQYF. The CDR3 nucleotides are TGTGCCAGCAGCCCCACAAAGCCGGGACAGCAAGAGACCCAGTACTTC.

The CDR3 here is CASSRTDSDQPQHF. As DNA, the CDR3 is TGTGCCAGCAGCCGCACAGACTCTGATCAGCCCCAGCATTTT. V and J are TRBV6-1 and TRBJ1-5; D gene ambiguous. The CDR3 extends over 14 amino acids. V lost 6 bases and J 5 bases, leaving 14 bases between the germline ends. Germline V lookup: CDR1 MNHNS, CDR2 SASEGT.

The V and J genes are TRBV7-9 and TRBJ1-5, with a tentative D call TRBD1 (5 bases). The CDR3 totals 15 residues. CDR1 and CDR2 from the germline V gene are SEHNR and FQNEAQ (reference sequence). Trimming took off 5 bases at V and 1 base at J, with 12 bases between the two ends. The CDR3 spells CASSRGWGSNQPQHF. The CDR3 DNA reads TGTGCCAGCAGCCGGGGGTGGGGGAGCAATCAGCCCCAGCATTTT.

The sample holds many counts of this clonotype. V is TRBV10-3 and J is TRBJ2-7; TRBD1 matches 7 bases. Germline loops: CDR1 ENHRY, CDR2 SYGVKD. Trimming took 10 bases from V and 0 from J; bases not matched to a gene: 9. The CDR3 runs 14 residues. This CDR3 reads CATSGTESSYEQYF. As DNA, the CDR3 is TGTGCCACCTCCGGGACAGAGAGCTCCTACGAGCAGTACTTC.

The chain links TRBV7-9 to TRBJ1-1; maybe TRBD1 (5 bases). Per the germline V gene, CDR1 is SEHNR and CDR2 is FQNEAQ (reference sequence). The CDR3 length is 13 residues. Trimming removed 6 bases from V and 4 bases from J, with 12 bases in between. CDR3 in DNA: TGTGCCAGCAGTTCCTTTCAGGGCACTGAAGCTTTCTTT. Its translation: CASSSFQGTEAFF. The full variable domain, its missing parts supplied by reference TRBV7-9 and TRBJ1-1, is DTGVSQNPRHKITKRGQNVTFRCDPISEHNRLYWYRQTLGQGPEFLTYFQNEAQLEKSRLLSDRFSAERPKGSFSTLEIQRTEQGDSAMYLCASSSFQGTEAFFGQGTRLTVV.

This clonotype was seen a handful of times. V gene TRBV12-3 or TRBV12-4 combines with J gene TRBJ2-7; D ambiguous. The CDR3 is made up of 14 amino acids. Deletions cut 9 bases from V and 0 bases from J, with 15 bases between. This CDR3 is CASMFWGSSYEQYF. The CDR3 DNA sequence: TGTGCCAGTATGTTCTGGGGTAGCTCCTACGAGCAGTACTTC.

This clonotype was seen a single time. J is TRBJ1-2 and V is TRBV7-2; no clear D. Trimming stripped 4 bases from V and 4 bases from J, with 10 bases between. The CDR3 totals 13 residues. Germline assignment: CDR1 SGHTA and CDR2 FQGNSA. CDR3 in amino acids: CASSSFTVYGYTF. DNA for the CDR3: TGTGCCAGCAGCTCGTTTACGGTCTATGGCTACACCTTC.

The gene calls are TRBV12-3 or TRBV12-4 and TRBJ1-1; D may be TRBD1 (5 bases). The CDR3 loop spans 15 amino acids. The V end was cut by 3 bases, the J end by 7 bases, with 18 bases between. CDR3 in DNA: TGTGCCAGCAGTTTCAGGGCAGGGATGTATGGTGAAGCTTTCTTT. Residues: CASSFRAGMYGEAFF.

This chain joins TRBV15 and TRBJ1-2, with no clear D. CDR1 is LNHNV and CDR2 is YYDKDF in the germline V gene (reference sequence). This CDR3 contains 14 residues. Trimming pared 0 bases from V and 6 bases from J, leaving 11 bases between. This CDR3 is CATSRDRPWNGYTF. CDR3 sequence (DNA): TGTGCCACCAGCAGAGATCGCCCCTGGAATGGCTACACCTTC.

The rearrangement links TRBV2 to TRBJ2-5, with 9 bases aligning to TRBD2. The germline gives CDR1 SNHLY, CDR2 FYNNEI. This CDR3 has 14 amino acids. The V gene end was trimmed by 8 bases and the J gene end by 0 bases; junction bases not matched to a gene: 4. This CDR3 reads CASVKREDQETQYF. The CDR3 DNA follows: TGTGCCAGCGTGAAGCGGGAGGACCAAGAGACCCAGTACTTC.

This rearrangement joins TRBV6-5 to TRBJ2-5; TRBD2 aligns across 9 bases. The J segment lost 13 bases and the V segment lost 2 bases, leaving 11 bases of the junction unmatched. The CDR3 has 14 residues. Per the germline V gene, CDR1 is MNHEY and CDR2 is SVGAGI. CDR3 bases: TGTGCCAGCAGTTACGCCCCGACTAGCGGAGCGGTGTACTTC. Amino acid sequence: CASSYAPTSGAVYF.

This clonotype occurred many times. The chain combines TRBV6-6 with TRBJ1-2; TRBD1 matches 8 bases. CDR1 and CDR2 from the germline V gene are MNHNY and SVGAGI (reference sequence). J gave up 4 bases and V 3 bases, and 7 bases lay outside the gene matches. The length of the CDR3 is 15 residues. In nucleotides, the CDR3 is TGTGCCAGCAGTTATAGCACAGGGGGATTCTATGGCTACACCTTC. The encoded protein is CASSYSTGGFYGYTF.

Ten or more counts support this clonotype. The V call is TRBV30, the J call TRBJ1-2, with unresolved D. CDR3 length: 14 residues. With 3 bases removed from V and 0 bases from J, the gap between germline ends came to 11 bases. CDR1 is GTSNPN and CDR2 is SVGIG in the germline V gene (reference sequence). CDR3 DNA: TGTGCCTGGAGCAATAATCCGGCTAACTATGGCTACACCTTC. Its protein is CAWSNNPANYGYTF.

In this sample, this clonotype turned up many times. This chain connects TRBV19 to TRBJ1-5; D perhaps matches TRBD1 (6 bases). The germline CDR1 and CDR2 sequences are LNHDA and SQIVND (reference sequence). Between the trimmed V and J ends, which lost 6 bases and 1 base, there was a span of 10 bases. This CDR3 has 14 residues. CDR3 region: CASRLRGSNQPQHF. The CDR3 DNA follows: TGTGCCAGTAGGCTCAGGGGAAGCAATCAGCCCCAGCATTTT.

CDR3 DNA: TGTGCCAGTAGTGCCTCTTCTGGAGCCGAGCAGTACTTC. It yields the protein CASSASSGAEQYF. The chain employs TRBV19 and TRBJ2-7; D unresolved. CDR3 length: 13 residues. CDR1 is LNHDA, CDR2 SQIVND, per germline (reference sequence). V was cut by 5 bases and J by 6 bases, with 14 bases left in between.

This clonotype was observed at least ten times. The rearrangement uses TRBV6-9 and TRBJ1-6; 9 bases map to TRBD1. There are 14 residues in the CDR3. Trimming removed 4 bases from V and 10 bases from J; junction bases left unmatched: 5. The germline CDR1 and CDR2 sequences are MNHGY and SVAAGI. CDR3 in amino acids: CASSFGTGYSPLHF. The CDR3 coding sequence is TGTGCCAGCAGTTTCGGGACAGGGTACTCACCCCTCCACTTT.

V gene TRBV2 combines with J gene TRBJ2-2; 7 bases align to TRBD1. The CDR3 is made up of 15 amino acids. In germline, CDR1 is SNHLY, CDR2 FYNNEI. V lost 6 bases, J lost 7 bases, and 11 bases stayed unmatched. The CDR3 is CASSRAGQDLGELFF. CDR3 nucleotide sequence: TGTGCCAGCAGCAGAGCAGGACAGGATCTCGGGGAGCTGTTTTTT. The variable domain in full, with the rest retrieved from reference TRBV2 and TRBJ2-2, is EPEVTQTPSHQVTQMGQEVILRCVPISNHLYFYWYRQILGQKVEFLVSFYNNEISEKSEIFDDQFSVERPDGSNFTLKIRSTKLEDSAMYFCASSRAGQDLGELFFGEGSRLTVL.

This clonotype was counted many times. The chain links TRBV2 to TRBJ2-7; the D is unclear. The germline CDR1 and CDR2 sequences are SNHLY and FYNNEI. CDR3 length: 13 residues. The V gene lost 4 bases and the J gene lost 3 bases, with 10 bases spanning the gap. Here the CDR3 reads CASSAGPLYEQYF. The CDR3 nucleotides read TGTGCCAGCAGTGCCGGGCCGCTCTACGAGCAGTACTTC.

This clonotype was observed at least ten times. The J gene is TRBJ1-2, the V gene TRBV4-3, with no clear D. V shed 1 base and J shed 4 bases, with 10 bases lying between them. CDR3 length: 14 amino acids. The germline CDR1 and CDR2 sequences are LGHNA and YSLEER. CDR3: CASSQVGFSYGYTF. As DNA, the CDR3 is TGCGCCAGCAGCCAAGTTGGGTTTTCCTATGGCTACACCTTC.

V is TRBV15 and J is TRBJ1-1, with 8 bases fitting TRBD1. Germline V lookup: CDR1 LNHNV, CDR2 YYDKDF (reference sequence). This CDR3 comprises 15 residues. V lost 1 base to trimming and J lost 5 bases; unmatched junction nucleotides: 6. CDR3: CATSRGTGWGTEAFF. For the CDR3, the DNA is TGTGCCACCAGCAGAGGGACAGGGTGGGGGACTGAAGCTTTCTTT.

This clonotype was seen at least ten times. This chain joins TRBV6-2 or TRBV6-3 and TRBJ2-7, with D unclear. Trimming took off 6 bases at V and 3 bases at J, with 9 bases between the two ends. Germline CDR1 and CDR2: MNHEY and SVGEGT. CDR3 length: 12 residues. CDR3 region: CASRSDGYEQYF. The CDR3 nucleotides are TGTGCCAGCAGATCGGACGGCTACGAGCAGTACTTC.

In this sample, this clonotype turned up many times. V gene TRBV30 combines with J gene TRBJ1-5, with TRBD1 matching over 10 bases. With V trimmed by 7 bases and J by 2 bases, 2 bases remained unmatched. Germline V CDR1 and CDR2: GTSNPN, SVGIG (reference sequence). CDR3 length: 13 residues. The CDR3 region has the DNA TGTGCCTACGGGACAGGGGGCAATCAGCCCCAGCATTTT. Protein product: CAYGTGGNQPQHF.

The V call is TRBV6-2 or TRBV6-3, the J call TRBJ1-1; D unresolved. The CDR3 has 13 amino acids. The ends were cut back, 2 bases at V and 3 bases at J, with 7 bases in the middle. Germline V lookup: CDR1 MNHEY, CDR2 SVGEGT. The CDR3 is CASSYERDTEAFF. The CDR3, as DNA: TGTGCCAGCAGTTACGAACGGGACACTGAAGCTTTCTTT.

This clonotype appeared many times. The chain employs TRBV5-6 and TRBJ1-2, with TRBD1 matching 8 bases. Trimming cost V 0 bases and J 7 bases; bases outside gene matches: 5. This CDR3 region has 14 residues. The germline CDR1 and CDR2 sequences are SGHDT and YYEEEE. CDR3 protein: CASSLDQGARGYTF. In nucleotides, the CDR3 is TGTGCCAGCAGCTTGGATCAGGGGGCGCGTGGCTACACCTTC.

This clonotype showed up just once. The gene calls are TRBV12-3 or TRBV12-4 and TRBJ1-1; possible D gene TRBD1, 6 bases. V was cut by 6 bases and J by 0 bases, with 17 bases left in between. The CDR3 is 16 amino acids. CDR3 loop: CASSPTGRGLNTEAFF. In DNA, the CDR3 is TGTGCCAGCAGCCCAACAGGGAGGGGGTTGAACACTGAAGCTTTCTTT.

The chain recombines TRBV5-4 with TRBJ2-5; D is uncertain. The CDR3 spans 16 residues. Per the germline V gene, CDR1 is SGHNT and CDR2 is YYREEE (reference sequence). Trimming left V 0 bases short and J 2 bases short, with 14 bases between. CDR3 sequence (DNA): TGTGCCAGCAGCTTGGGGACGGCGGTCTTTCAAGAGACCCAGTACTTC. Translated, it gives CASSLGTAVFQETQYF.

The chain uses TRBV6-2 or TRBV6-3 and TRBJ2-7; 8 nucleotides agree with TRBD1. J was trimmed by 6 bases and V by 8 bases; bases with no gene match: 6. The V gene's germline CDR1 is MNHEY and CDR2 SVGEGT. The CDR3 loop spans 12 amino acids. This CDR3 is CASSQGAIEQYF. The CDR3, as DNA: TGTGCCAGCTCCCAGGGGGCTATCGAGCAGTACTTC.

The V and J genes are TRBV7-2 and TRBJ2-7; no definite D call. This CDR3 spans 14 amino acids. Trimming cost V 1 base and J 0 bases, with 7 bases left between them. Germline loops: CDR1 SGHTA, CDR2 FQGNSA. The CDR3 spells CASSLGRSSYEQYF. DNA of the CDR3: TGTGCCAGCAGCTTAGGTAGGAGCTCCTACGAGCAGTACTTC. Full variable domain (outside the CDR3, taken from reference TRBV7-2 and TRBJ2-7): GAGVSQSPSNKVTEKGKDVELRCDPISGHTALYWYRQSLGQGLEFLIYFQGNSAPDKSGLPSDRFSAERTGGSVSTLTIQRTQQEDSAVYLCASSLGRSSYEQYFGPGTRLTVT.

This clonotype has ten or more counts. V usage is TRBV10-3 and J usage is TRBJ2-2; perhaps TRBD1 as D (6 bases). The CDR3 extends over 16 amino acids. V shed 0 bases and J shed 1 base, with 9 bases lying between them. Germline loops: CDR1 ENHRY, CDR2 SYGVKD. The CDR3 coding sequence is TGTGCCATCAGTGAGTCATACAGGGTGAACACCGGGGAGCTGTTTTTT. As protein: CAISESYRVNTGELFF.

This clonotype was found many times. The CDR3 region has the DNA TGTGCCAGCAGCTGGAGGGACACGCCTGTCGACGAGCAGTACTTC. It is translated as CASSWRDTPVDEQYF. The chain recombines TRBV11-1 with TRBJ2-7, with D perhaps assigned TRBD1 or TRBD2 (6 bases each). The V end was cut by 4 bases, the J end by 5 bases, with 18 bases between. The CDR3 runs 15 residues. The germline V gene has CDR1 SGHAT and CDR2 FQDESV (reference sequence).

The V and J genes are TRBV6-2 or TRBV6-3 and TRBJ1-3; D uncertain. The CDR3 spans 17 residues. Germline V gene sequence: CDR1 MNHEY, CDR2 SVGEGT. V shed 2 bases and J shed 0 bases, with 14 bases lying between them. The DNA of the CDR3 is TGTGCCAGCAGTTACCGACCGGACGGAATCTCTGGAAACACCATATATTTT. Translation gives CASSYRPDGISGNTIYF.

This clonotype appeared many times. The rearrangement joins TRBV6-4 to TRBJ1-5, with D perhaps TRBD1 (5 bases). V was clipped by 4 bases and J by 0 bases, with 16 bases between them. There are 17 residues in the CDR3. Looked up from germline, CDR1 is MRHNA and CDR2 is SNTAGT. The CDR3 DNA follows: TGTGCCAGCAGTGGTCAGGGCGGAGTCTATAGCAATCAGCCCCAGCATTTT. Its translation is CASSGQGGVYSNQPQHF.